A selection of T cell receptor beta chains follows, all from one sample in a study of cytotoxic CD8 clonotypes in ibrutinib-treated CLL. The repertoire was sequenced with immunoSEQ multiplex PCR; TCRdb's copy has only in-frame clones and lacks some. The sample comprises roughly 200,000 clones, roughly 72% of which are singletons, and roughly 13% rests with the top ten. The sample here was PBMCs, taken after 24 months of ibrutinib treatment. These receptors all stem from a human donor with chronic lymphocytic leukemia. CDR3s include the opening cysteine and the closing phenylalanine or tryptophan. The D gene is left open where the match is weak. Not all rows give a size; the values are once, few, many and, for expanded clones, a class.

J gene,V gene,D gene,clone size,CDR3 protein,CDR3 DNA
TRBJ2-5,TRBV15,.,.,CATSRVGETQYF,TGTGCCACCAGCAGAGTTGGGGAGACCCAGTACTTC
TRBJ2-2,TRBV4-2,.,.,CASSQEEGGELFF,TGTGCCAGCAGCCAAGAGGAAGGCGGGGAGCTGTTTTTT
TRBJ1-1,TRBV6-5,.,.,CASSFESSRVRTEAFF,TGTGCCAGCAGTTTTGAATCGTCAAGGGTTCGGACTGAAGCTTTCTTT
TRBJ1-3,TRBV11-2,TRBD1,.,CASSRGTVYSGNTIYF,TGTGCCAGCAGCCGCGGGACAGTTTACTCTGGAAACACCATATATTTT
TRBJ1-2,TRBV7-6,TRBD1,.,CASSGPTGGWGYTF,TGTGCCAGCAGCGGTCCGACAGGGGGCTGGGGCTACACCTTC
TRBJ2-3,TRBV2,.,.,CASSTGTVDTQYF,TGTGCCAGCAGCACAGGGACGGTGGATACGCAGTATTTT
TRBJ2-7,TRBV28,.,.,CASSFHRDPPEQYF,TGTGCCAGCAGTTTCCACAGGGACCCTCCCGAGCAGTACTTC
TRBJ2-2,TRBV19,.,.,CASSIVINTGELFF,TGTGCCAGTAGTATAGTCATAAACACCGGGGAGCTGTTTTTT
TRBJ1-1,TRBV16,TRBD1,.,CASSRGQANTEAFF,TGTGCCAGCAGCCGGGGACAGGCGAACACTGAAGCTTTCTTT
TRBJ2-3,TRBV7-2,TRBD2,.,CASSPRGLAGSGSTQYF,TGTGCCAGCAGCCCTCGAGGACTAGCGGGCTCCGGGAGTACGCAGTATTTT
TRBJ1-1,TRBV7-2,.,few,CASSFRDTEAFF,TGTGCCAGCAGCTTTCGAGACACTGAAGCTTTCTTT
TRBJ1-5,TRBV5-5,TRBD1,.,CASSSGQGGDQPQHF,TGTGCCAGCAGCTCGGGACAGGGCGGGGATCAGCCCCAGCATTTT
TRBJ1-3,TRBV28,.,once,CASSPGPTRGNTIYF,TGTGCCAGCAGTCCCGGGCCAACACGTGGAAACACCATATATTTT
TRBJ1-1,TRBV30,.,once,CAWSVIGTEAFF,TGTGCCTGGAGTGTAATAGGTACTGAAGCTTTCTTT
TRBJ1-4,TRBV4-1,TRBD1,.,CASSYGQGPTTNEKLFF,TGCGCCAGCAGCTATGGACAGGGGCCTACAACTAATGAAAAACTGTTTTTT
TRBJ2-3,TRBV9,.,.,CASSVEGRGSVDTQYF,TGTGCCAGCAGCGTAGAGGGCAGGGGCTCGGTTGATACGCAGTATTTT
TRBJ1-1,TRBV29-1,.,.,CSGTENTEAFF,TGCAGCGGCACAGAGAACACTGAAGCTTTCTTT
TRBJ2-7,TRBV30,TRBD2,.,CAWSVRRTSGVPSEQYF,TGTGCCTGGAGTGTACGCAGGACTAGCGGGGTTCCCTCCGAGCAGTACTTC
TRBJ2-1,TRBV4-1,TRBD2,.,CASSHWTSGVSSYNEQFF,TGCGCCAGCAGCCACTGGACTAGCGGGGTGAGCTCCTACAATGAGCAGTTCTTC
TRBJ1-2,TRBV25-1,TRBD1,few,CASSDLGQGGYGYTF,TGTGCCAGCAGTGATCTGGGACAGGGCGGCTATGGCTACACCTTC
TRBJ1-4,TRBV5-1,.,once,CASSLGSAEKLFF,TGCGCCAGCAGCTTGGGGTCGGCTGAAAAACTGTTTTTT
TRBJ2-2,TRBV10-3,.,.,CASGIRDTGELFF,TGTGCCTCCGGGATACGGGACACCGGGGAGCTGTTTTTT
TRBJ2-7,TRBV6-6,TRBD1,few,CASRRRDRGGEQYF,TGTGCCAGCAGACGCCGGGACAGGGGCGGAGAGCAGTACTTC
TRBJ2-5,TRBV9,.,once,CASSVLAGGGYPQETQYF,TGTGCCAGCAGCGTACTCGCCGGCGGCGGGTATCCACAAGAGACCCAGTACTTC
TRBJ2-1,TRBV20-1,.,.,CSARTPSRQFF,TGCAGTGCTAGAACTCCTAGCCGGCAGTTCTTC